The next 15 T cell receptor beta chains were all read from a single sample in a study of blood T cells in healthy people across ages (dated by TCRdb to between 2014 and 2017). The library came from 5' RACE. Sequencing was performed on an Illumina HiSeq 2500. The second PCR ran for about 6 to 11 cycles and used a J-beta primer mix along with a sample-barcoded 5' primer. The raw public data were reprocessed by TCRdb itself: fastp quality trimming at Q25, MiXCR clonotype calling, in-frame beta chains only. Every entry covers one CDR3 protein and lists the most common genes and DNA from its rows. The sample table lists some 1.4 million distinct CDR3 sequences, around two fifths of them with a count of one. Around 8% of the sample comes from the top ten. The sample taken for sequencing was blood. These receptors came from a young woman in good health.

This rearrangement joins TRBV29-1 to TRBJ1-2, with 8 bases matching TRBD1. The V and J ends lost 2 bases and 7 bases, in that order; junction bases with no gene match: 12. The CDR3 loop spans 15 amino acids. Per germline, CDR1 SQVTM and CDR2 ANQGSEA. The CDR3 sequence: CSVEIGTQGVGGYTF. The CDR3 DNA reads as TGCAGCGTTGAAATTGGGACACAGGGGGTGGGTGGCTACACCTTC.

CDR3 loop: CASSLGLAGAGYTQYF. The CDR3 DNA is TGTGCCAGCAGTCTGGGACTAGCGGGAGCTGGGTATACGCAGTATTTT. The rearrangement uses TRBV14 and TRBJ2-3; TRBD2 matches 14 bases. V lost 6 bases, J lost 7 bases, and 9 bases stayed unmatched. CDR3 length: 16 residues. Germline V gene sequence: CDR1 SGHDN, CDR2 FVKESK.

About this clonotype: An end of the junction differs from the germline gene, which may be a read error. For the CDR3, the DNA is TGTGCCGGCAGCTTAGAGGGGGCCCTGGATGAGCAGTTCTTC. The encoded protein is CAGSLEGALDEQFF. The chain uses TRBV7-8 and TRBJ2-1, with 7 positions matching TRBD1. Germline lookup yields CDR1 SGHVS and CDR2 FQNEAQ. CDR3 size: 14 residues.

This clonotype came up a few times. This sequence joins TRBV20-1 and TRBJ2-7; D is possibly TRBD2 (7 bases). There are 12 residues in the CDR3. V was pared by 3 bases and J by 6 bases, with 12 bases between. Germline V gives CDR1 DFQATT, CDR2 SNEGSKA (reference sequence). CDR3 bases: TGCAGTGCTAGCGGGGGGCTCTTCGAGCAGTACTTC. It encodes CSASGGLFEQYF.

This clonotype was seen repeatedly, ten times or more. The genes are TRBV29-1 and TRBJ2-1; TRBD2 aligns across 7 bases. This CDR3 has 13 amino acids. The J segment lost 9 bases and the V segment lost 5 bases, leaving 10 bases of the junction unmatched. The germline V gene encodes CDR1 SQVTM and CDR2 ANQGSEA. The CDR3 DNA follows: TGCAGCGTTAGGTCTAGCGGACCCCGTGAGCAGTTCTTC. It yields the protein CSVRSSGPREQFF.

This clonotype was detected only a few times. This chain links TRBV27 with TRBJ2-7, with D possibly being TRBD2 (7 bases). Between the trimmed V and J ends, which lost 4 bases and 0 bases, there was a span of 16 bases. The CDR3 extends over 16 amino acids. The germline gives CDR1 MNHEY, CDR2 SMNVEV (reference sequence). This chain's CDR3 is CASSSLRGGASYEQYF. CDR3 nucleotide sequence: TGTGCCAGCAGTTCCCTGAGGGGGGGTGCCTCCTACGAGCAGTACTTC.

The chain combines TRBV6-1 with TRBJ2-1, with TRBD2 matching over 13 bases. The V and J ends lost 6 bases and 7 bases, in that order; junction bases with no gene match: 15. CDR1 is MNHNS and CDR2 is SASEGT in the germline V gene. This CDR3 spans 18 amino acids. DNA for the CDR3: TGTGCCAGCAGACTCACGATAACCGGGACTAGCGGGGTTAATGAGCAGTTCTTC. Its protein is CASRLTITGTSGVNEQFF.

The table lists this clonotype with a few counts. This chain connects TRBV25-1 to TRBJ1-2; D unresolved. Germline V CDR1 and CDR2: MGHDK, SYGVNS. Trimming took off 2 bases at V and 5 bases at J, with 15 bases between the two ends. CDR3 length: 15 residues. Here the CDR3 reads CASSEEGPRSYGYTF. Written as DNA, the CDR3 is TGTGCCAGCAGTGAAGAAGGGCCTCGTAGTTATGGCTACACCTTC.

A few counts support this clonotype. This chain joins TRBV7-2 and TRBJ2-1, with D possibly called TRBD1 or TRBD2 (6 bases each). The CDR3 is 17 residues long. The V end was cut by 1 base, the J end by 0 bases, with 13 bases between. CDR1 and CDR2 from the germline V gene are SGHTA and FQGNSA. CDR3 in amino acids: CASSLGGRGASYNEQFF. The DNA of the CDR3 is TGTGCCAGCAGCTTAGGGGGGCGCGGGGCCTCCTACAATGAGCAGTTCTTC.

For the CDR3, the DNA is TGTGCCAGCAACGAACGGGGGGGCACAGATACGCAGTATTTT. Amino acid sequence: CASNERGGTDTQYF. This chain uses TRBV7-9 with TRBJ2-3; 7 bases align to TRBD2. The germline V gene has CDR1 SEHNR and CDR2 FQNEAQ (reference sequence). Trimming at V came to 7 bases and at J to 1 base, leaving 5 bases not matched to a gene. This CDR3 has 14 amino acids. Combining the CDR3 with reference TRBV7-9 and TRBJ2-3 gives the whole variable domain DTGVSQNPRHKITKRGQNVTFRCDPISEHNRLYWYRQTLGQGPEFLTYFQNEAQLEKSRLLSDRFSAERPKGSFSTLEIQRTEQGDSAMYLCASNERGGTDTQYFGPGTRLTVL.

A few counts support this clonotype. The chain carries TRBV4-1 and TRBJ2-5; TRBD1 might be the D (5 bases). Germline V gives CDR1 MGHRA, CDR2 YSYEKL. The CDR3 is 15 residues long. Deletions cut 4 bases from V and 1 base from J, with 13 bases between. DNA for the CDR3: TGCGCCAGCAGCCGACTTGACAGTCCCCAAGAGACCCAGTACTTC. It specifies CASSRLDSPQETQYF.

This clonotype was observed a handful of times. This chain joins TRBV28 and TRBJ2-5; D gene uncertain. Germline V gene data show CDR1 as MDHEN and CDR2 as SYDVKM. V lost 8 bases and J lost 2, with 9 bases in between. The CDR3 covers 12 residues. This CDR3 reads CASALGQETQYF. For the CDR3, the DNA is TGTGCCAGCGCTCTGGGGCAAGAGACCCAGTACTTC.

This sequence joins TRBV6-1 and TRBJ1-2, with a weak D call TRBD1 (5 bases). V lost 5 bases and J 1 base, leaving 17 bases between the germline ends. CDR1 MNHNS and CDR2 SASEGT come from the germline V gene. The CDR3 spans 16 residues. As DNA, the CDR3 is TGTGCCAGCAGTCCCGGGACGATTAGAAGTAACTATGGCTACACCTTC. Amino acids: CASSPGTIRSNYGYTF.

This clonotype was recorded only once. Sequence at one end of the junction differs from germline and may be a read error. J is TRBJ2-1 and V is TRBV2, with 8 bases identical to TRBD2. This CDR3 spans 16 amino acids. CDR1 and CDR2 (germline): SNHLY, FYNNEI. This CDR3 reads CDSSPGGAASYNEQFF. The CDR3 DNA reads TGTGACAGCAGCCCGGGGGGGGCTGCATCCTACAATGAGCAGTTCTTC.

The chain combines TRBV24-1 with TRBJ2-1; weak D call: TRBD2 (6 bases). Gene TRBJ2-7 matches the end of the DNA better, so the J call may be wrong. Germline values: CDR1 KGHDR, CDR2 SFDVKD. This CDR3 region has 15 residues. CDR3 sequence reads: CATSDQRGLNNEQYF. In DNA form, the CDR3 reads TGTGCCACCAGTGACCAACGGGGGTTAAACAATGAGCAGTACTTC.